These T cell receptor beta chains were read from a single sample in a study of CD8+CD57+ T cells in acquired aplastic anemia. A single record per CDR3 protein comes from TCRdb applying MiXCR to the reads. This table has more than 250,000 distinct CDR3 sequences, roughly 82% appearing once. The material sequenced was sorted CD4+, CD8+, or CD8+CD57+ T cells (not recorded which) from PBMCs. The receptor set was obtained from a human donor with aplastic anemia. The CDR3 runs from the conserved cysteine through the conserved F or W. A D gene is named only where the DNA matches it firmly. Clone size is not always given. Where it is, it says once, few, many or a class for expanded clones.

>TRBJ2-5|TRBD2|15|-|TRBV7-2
TGTGCCAGCAGTCCACTAGCGGGGTCGCTGGATACGCAGTACTTC
CASSPLAGSLDTQYF
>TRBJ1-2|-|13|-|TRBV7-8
TGCGCCAGCAGCCTAGCGCTTGGAGGCGGCACCCCCTTC
CASSLALGGGTPF
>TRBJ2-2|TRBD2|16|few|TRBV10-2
TGCGCCAGCAGTGAAACTAGCGGGCTGAACACCGGGGAGCTGTTTTTT
CASSETSGLNTGELFF
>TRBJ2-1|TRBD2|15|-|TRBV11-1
TGTGCCAGCAGCTTAGATAGACCGGGGGGGAATGAGCAGTTCTTC
CASSLDRPGGNEQFF
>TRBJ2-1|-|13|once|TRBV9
TGTGCCAGCAGTGATGGGGGGATCCACGGGGAGTTCTTC
CASSDGGIHGEFF
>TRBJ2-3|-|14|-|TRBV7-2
TGTGCCAGCAGCTTAACGGAACGTCCCGACACGAAGTATTTT
CASSLTERPDTKYF
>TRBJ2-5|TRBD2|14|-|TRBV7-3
TGTGCGCTGGATCTCGCGGGGGGCGAAAGATCCCAGATCTTC
CALDLAGGERSQIF
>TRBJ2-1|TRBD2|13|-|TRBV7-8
TGTGCCAGCAGTGTTGGGGGGGGTCCTGAGCCGTTCTTC
CASSVGGGPEPFF
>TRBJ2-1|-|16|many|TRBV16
TGTGCCAGCAGCCAGAGCTTGGGGGTCGGGTACAATGAGCAGTTCTTC
CASSQSLGVGYNEQFF
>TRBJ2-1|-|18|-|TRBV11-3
TGTGCCAGCAGCTTAGCGGAGGCAACCCCAAGCTCCTACAATGAGCAGTTCTTC
CASSLAEATPSSYNEQFF
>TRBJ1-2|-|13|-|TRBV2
TGTGCCTGGGTGGGACTGGGCAACTATGGCTACACCTTC
CAWVGLGNYGYTF
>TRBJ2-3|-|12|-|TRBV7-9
TGTGCCAGCAGGGTAGGGTCGGATCCGCAGAATTTT
CASRVGSDPQNF
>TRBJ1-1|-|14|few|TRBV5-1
TGCGCCAGCAGCTTGGAAGGGGCAACTAATGAAGCTTTCTTT
CASSLEGATNEAFF
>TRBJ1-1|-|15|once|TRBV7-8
TGTGCCAGCAGCGTAGCGGGTCTCGCACACACTGAAGCTTTCTTT
CASSVAGLAHTEAFF
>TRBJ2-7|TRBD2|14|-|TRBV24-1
TGTGCCACCATGAGTAGCGGGAGCACAGTGGAGCAGTACTTC
CATMSSGSTVEQYF
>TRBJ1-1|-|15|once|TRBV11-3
TGTGCCAGCAGCTTAGAGGTAGGAGGGAACACTGAAGCTTTCTTT
CASSLEVGGNTEAFF
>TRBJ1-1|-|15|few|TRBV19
TGTGCCAGTAGCCTGACAGCCTTAGGGAACACTGAAGCTTTCTTT
CASSLTALGNTEAFF
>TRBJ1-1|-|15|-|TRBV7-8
TGTGCCAGCAGCTTTGATCTGGACGGGACCACTCTTGCTTTCTTT
CASSFDLDGTTLAFF
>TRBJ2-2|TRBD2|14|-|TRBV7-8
TGTGCCAGCAGCTTAGCGGGAGGGTCCGATACGCTGTTTTTT
CASSLAGGSDTLFF
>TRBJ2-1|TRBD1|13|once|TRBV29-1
TGCAGCATCGGGGACAGTTCCTACAATGAGCAGTTCTTC
CSIGDSSYNEQFF
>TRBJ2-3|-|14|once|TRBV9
TGTGCCAGCAGCCCGACGGAGGGGTGGGAGACCCAGTATTTT
CASSPTEGWETQYF
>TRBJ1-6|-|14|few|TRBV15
TGTGCCACCAGCAGGGGATCCTATAATTCACCCCTCCACTTT
CATSRGSYNSPLHF
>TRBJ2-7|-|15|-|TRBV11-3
TGTGCCAGCAGCTTAACGGTAAAGGGGCGTTACGAGCAGTACTTC
CASSLTVKGRYEQYF
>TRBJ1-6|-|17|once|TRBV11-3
TGTGCCAGCAGCCAAGATTTGACAGCAGACGATAATTCACCCCTCCACTTT
CASSQDLTADDNSPLHF
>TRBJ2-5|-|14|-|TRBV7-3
TGTGCCAGCAGCAGGGTATCCGGGGAACTGACCCATGGATTC
CASSRVSGELTHGF
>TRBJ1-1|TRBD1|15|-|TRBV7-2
TGTGCCAGCAGCATAGCAGGGGGCGGGGACACTGAAGATTTCTTT
CASSIAGGGDTEDFF
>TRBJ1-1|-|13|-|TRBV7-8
TGTGCCAGCAGCATGACAGGAGACCCCGATACGCACTTT
CASSMTGDPDTHF
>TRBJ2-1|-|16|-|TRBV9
TGTGCCAGCAGCTTACGGACAGATACGCGGTGTTTTGAGCAGTTCTTC
CASSLRTDTRCFEQFF
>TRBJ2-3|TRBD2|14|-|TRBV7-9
TGCGCCAGCAGCTCCACAGCGGGGCGGGATACGCAGGAGTTT
CASSSTAGRDTQEF
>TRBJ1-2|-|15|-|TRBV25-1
TGTGCCAGCAGTGATACTACCAGACCTCTATATGGCTACACCTTC
CASSDTTRPLYGYTF
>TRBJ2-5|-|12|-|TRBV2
TGTGCCAGCAGTGAGAGGGAAGAGACCCAGTACTTC
CASSEREETQYF
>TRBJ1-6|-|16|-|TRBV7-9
TGTGCCAGCAGGGTCGGATACGGCGGCAGTACGGATACGCTCCACTTT
CASRVGYGGSTDTLHF
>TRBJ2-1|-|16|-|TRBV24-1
TGTGCCAGCAGTCATCCGGACGGAAACGGTCAGGATGAGCAGTTCTTC
CASSHPDGNGQDEQFF
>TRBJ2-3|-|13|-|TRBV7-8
TGTGCCAGCAGCTTAGCGGGAGCAGACGATAAGTATTTT
CASSLAGADDKYF
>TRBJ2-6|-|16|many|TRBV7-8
TGTGCCAGCAGCTTAGCGGGAGGTCCCGATACGCACGTTCTGACTTTC
CASSLAGGPDTHVLTF
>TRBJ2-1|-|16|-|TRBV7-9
TGTGCCAGCAGCTTTCAAGGTAGCTACGGGGCCGACGTCCAGTTCTTC
CASSFQGSYGADVQFF
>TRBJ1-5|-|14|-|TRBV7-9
TGTGCCAGCAGTGAAGAATGTAGCAATCGGCCCGAGCATTTT
CASSEECSNRPEHF
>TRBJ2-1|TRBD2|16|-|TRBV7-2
TGTGCCAGCAGCTTGGCGGGGGGCGCCGGTCATGATGACCAGTTCTTC
CASSLAGGAGHDDQFF
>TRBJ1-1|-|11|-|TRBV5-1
TGCGCCAGCAGACGGGAAACTGAAGCTTTCTTT
CASRRETEAFF
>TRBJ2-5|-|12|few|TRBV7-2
TGTGCCAGCAGCTGGCGGGTCGAGACCCAGTACTTC
CASSWRVETQYF
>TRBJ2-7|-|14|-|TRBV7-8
TGTGCCACCAGCGTAGGGGGACGTGCCGACGCGCAGTATTTC
CATSVGGRADAQYF
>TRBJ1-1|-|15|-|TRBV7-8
TGTGCCAGCAGCTTAGCTGGGAGAGGCGACACTGAAGCTTTCTTT
CASSLAGRGDTEAFF